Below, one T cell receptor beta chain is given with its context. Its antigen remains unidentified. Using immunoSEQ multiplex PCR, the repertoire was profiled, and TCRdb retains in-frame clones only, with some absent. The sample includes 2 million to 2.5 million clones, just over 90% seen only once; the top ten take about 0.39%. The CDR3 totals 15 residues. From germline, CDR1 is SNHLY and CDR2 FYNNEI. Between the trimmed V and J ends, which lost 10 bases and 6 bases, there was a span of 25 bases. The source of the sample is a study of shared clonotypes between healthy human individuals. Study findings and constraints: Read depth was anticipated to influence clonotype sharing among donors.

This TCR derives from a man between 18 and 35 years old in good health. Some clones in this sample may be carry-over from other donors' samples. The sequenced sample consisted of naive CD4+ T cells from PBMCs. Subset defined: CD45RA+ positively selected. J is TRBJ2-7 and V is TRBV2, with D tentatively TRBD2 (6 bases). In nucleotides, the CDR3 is TGTGCCACCGGAATGAAGACCGGAGGGCCCGGCGAGCAGTACTTC. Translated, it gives CATGMKTGGPGEQYF.